The 23 T cell receptor beta chains listed next were all sequenced from one sample in a study of T cell repertoires in cytomegalovirus infection. MiXCR, applied by TCRdb to the reads, yields one record per CDR3 protein. Found here are about 60,000 distinct CDR3 sequences, 33% of them singletons; the top ten hold nearly 70%. For these receptors, no antigen is known. Sequencing was performed on PBMCs, sequenced either directly or after in vitro stimulation (not recorded which). The source is a human donor in good health (CMV status not recorded). Some clones in this sample may be carry-over from other donors' samples.

The chain has TRBV7-8 and TRBJ1-3; D is uncertain. Trimming took 4 bases from V and 2 from J, leaving 0 bases between them. Per germline, CDR1 SGHVS and CDR2 FQNEAQ. This CDR3 comprises 11 residues. DNA of the CDR3: TGTGCCAGCAGCTCTGGAAACACCATATATTTT. Translated, it gives CASSSGNTIYF.

The chain employs TRBV27 and TRBJ2-4, with 8 positions matching TRBD1. Germline loops: CDR1 MNHEY, CDR2 SMNVEV (reference sequence). Trimming cost V 5 bases and J 0 bases; bases outside gene matches: 9. The CDR3 spans 17 residues. This CDR3 reads CASSTYRGSIAKNIQYF. The CDR3 DNA follows: TGTGCCAGCAGTACCTACAGGGGGAGTATAGCCAAAAACATTCAGTACTTC.

This clonotype was seen more than once but under ten times. This chain links TRBV28 with TRBJ2-5; D not resolved. Germline lookup yields CDR1 MDHEN and CDR2 SYDVKM. The CDR3 runs 13 residues. V dropped 5 bases and J dropped 4 bases, with 11 bases sitting between them. CDR3 loop: CASSRTAVETQYF. For the CDR3, the DNA is TGTGCCAGCAGTCGGACCGCGGTAGAGACCCAGTACTTC.

This clonotype was observed many times. The V call is TRBV7-8, the J call TRBJ2-6; 10 bases are a match to TRBD2. The CDR3 consists of 19 residues. The V segment lost 0 bases and the J segment 8 bases; nucleotides outside the gene matches: 13. CDR1 and CDR2 from the germline V gene are SGHVS and FQNEAQ. CDR3 in amino acids: CASSLASSGGPLKSNVLTF. The DNA of the CDR3 is TGTGCCAGCAGCTTAGCATCTAGCGGGGGACCCTTGAAGTCCAACGTCCTGACTTTC.

This clonotype was recorded once. The chain combines TRBV19 with TRBJ2-2; 8 bases align to TRBD2. The CDR3 totals 14 residues. Unmatched junction bases numbered 2, after V lost 4 bases and J lost 4 bases. The V gene's germline CDR1 is LNHDA and CDR2 SQIVND (reference sequence). The CDR3 bases are TGTGCCAGTAGTAGCGGGAGGCGCACCGGGGAGCTGTTTTTT. Translation: CASSSGRRTGELFF.

This clonotype showed up many times. The chain recombines TRBV11-2 with TRBJ2-2, with TRBD2 matching 9 bases. Per the germline V gene, CDR1 is SGHAT and CDR2 is FQNNGV. The V and J ends lost 1 base and 6 bases, in that order; junction bases with no gene match: 6. The CDR3 length is 16 residues. DNA of the CDR3: TGTGCCAGCAGCTTAGGTGGTAGCGGGGGACCCGGGGAGCTGTTTTTT. Translating it yields CASSLGGSGGPGELFF. Variable domain in full (rest from reference TRBV11-2 and TRBJ2-2): EAGVAQSPRYKIIEKRQSVAFWCNPISGHATLYWYQQILGQGPKLLIQFQNNGVVDDSQLPKDRFSAERLKGVDSTLKIQPAKLEDSAVYLCASSLGGSGGPGELFFGEGSRLTVL.

The V call is TRBV7-8, the J call TRBJ1-2, with a tentative D call TRBD1 (5 bases). V lost 1 base and J lost 5, with 11 bases in between. There are 14 residues in the CDR3. Germline CDR1 SGHVS, CDR2 FQNEAQ. CDR3 bases: TGTGCCAGCAGCTTAGGGCGAGGGGCGTATGGCTACACCTTC. Its protein is CASSLGRGAYGYTF.

The chain employs TRBV7-2 and TRBJ2-3; D is unresolved. With 2 bases removed from V and 1 base from J, the gap between germline ends came to 7 bases. The CDR3 has 14 residues. Germline V gene data show CDR1 as SGHTA and CDR2 as FQGNSA. The CDR3 loop reads CASSLLKRTDTQYF. CDR3 coding DNA: TGTGCCAGCAGCTTATTAAAACGCACAGATACGCAGTATTTT.

The gene calls are TRBV11-1 and TRBJ1-4, with unresolved D. Germline V lookup: CDR1 SGHAT, CDR2 FQDESV (reference sequence). The germline V and J ends were trimmed by 5 bases and 7 bases, with 5 bases remaining between them. The CDR3 totals 11 residues. CDR3 in DNA: TGTGCCAGCAGCCGCAGTGAAAAACTGTTTTTT. As protein: CASSRSEKLFF.

The V call is TRBV2, the J call TRBJ2-3; no clear D. Trimming shortened V by 1 base and J by 1 base, and 6 bases separated the two germline ends. The V gene's germline CDR1 is SNHLY and CDR2 FYNNEI. The CDR3 has 14 residues. In nucleotides, the CDR3 is TGTGCCAGCAGTGAAGACAGCCGCACAGATACGCAGTATTTT. Amino acids: CASSEDSRTDTQYF.

This clonotype appeared a few times. This chain connects TRBV12-3 or TRBV12-4 to TRBJ2-1, with TRBD2 matching 13 bases. This CDR3 is built from 18 residues. The J segment lost 1 base and the V segment lost 4 bases, leaving 7 bases of the junction unmatched. CDR3 sequence (DNA): TGTGCCAGCAGTTCCCTGGGGACTAGCGGGACTTCCTACAATGAGCAGTTCTTC. Translating it yields CASSSLGTSGTSYNEQFF.

This clonotype was detected many times. The gene calls are TRBV7-8 and TRBJ2-3, with 9 bases aligning to TRBD1. Germline CDR1 and CDR2: SGHVS and FQNEAQ. J was trimmed by 6 bases and V by 4 bases; bases with no gene match: 11. The CDR3 has 16 amino acids. In nucleotides, the CDR3 is TGTGCCAGCAGCTCCGTAGGGGACAGGGAATGGGATACGCAGTATTTT. It encodes CASSSVGDREWDTQYF. Looking up the rest from reference TRBV7-8 and TRBJ2-3 gives the full variable domain: GAGVSQSPRYKVAKRGQDVALRCDPISGHVSLFWYQQALGQGPEFLTYFQNEAQLDKSGLPSDRFFAERPEGSVSTLKIQRTQQEDSAVYLCASSSVGDREWDTQYFGPGTRLTVL.

The chain recombines TRBV28 with TRBJ1-5; D uncertain. The CDR3 sequence is 16 residues long. Trimming took 8 bases from V and 6 from J, leaving 23 bases between them. In germline, CDR1 is MDHEN, CDR2 SYDVKM. CDR3 protein: CASRTKRPGLGQPQHF. CDR3 in DNA: TGTGCCAGCCGCACCAAACGGCCGGGTTTGGGTCAGCCCCAGCATTTT.

This clonotype was seen only a few times. J is TRBJ2-7 and V is TRBV12-3 or TRBV12-4; D call uncertain. The CDR3 is 12 residues long. V lost 5 bases and J lost 4, with 9 bases in between. This CDR3 is CASSAGPYEQYF. The CDR3 nucleotides are TGTGCCAGCAGTGCAGGACCGTACGAGCAGTACTTC.

This clonotype was found a few times. The chain uses TRBV28 and TRBJ2-7; D unclear. Looked up from germline, CDR1 is MDHEN and CDR2 is SYDVKM. The V end lost 7 bases, the J end lost 0 bases, and 7 bases lay between the germline ends. The CDR3 is 12 amino acids. CDR3 coding DNA: TGTGCCAGCACAGATTTCTCCTACGAGCAGTACTTC. It yields the protein CASTDFSYEQYF. Full variable domain (missing parts from reference TRBV28 and TRBJ2-7): DVKVTQSSRYLVKRTGEKVFLECVQDMDHENMFWYRQDPGLGLRLIYFSYDVKMKEKGDIPEGYSVSREKKERFSLILESASTNQTSMYLCASTDFSYEQYFGPGTRLTVT.

CDR3 amino acids: CSARDGQETQYF. The DNA for the CDR3 is TGCAGCGCCCGGGACGGACAAGAGACCCAGTACTTC. The chain is built from TRBV29-1 and TRBJ2-5; D possibly matches TRBD1 or TRBD2 (5 bases each). Between the trimmed V and J ends, which lost 7 bases and 2 bases, there was a span of 11 bases. CDR3 length: 12 residues. The germline V gene encodes CDR1 SQVTM and CDR2 ANQGSEA.

The chain uses TRBV11-2 and TRBJ2-2, with a tentative D call TRBD1 (6 bases). CDR1 and CDR2 (germline): SGHAT, FQNNGV. The CDR3 has 16 amino acids. V lost 1 base, J lost 3 bases, and 12 bases lay in between. CDR3 in DNA: TGTGCCAGCAGCTTAGCCCAAAGGGGGTACACCGGGGAGCTGTTTTTT. As protein: CASSLAQRGYTGELFF.

This clonotype was observed a few times. The chain recombines TRBV7-8 with TRBJ1-2; 8 nucleotides match TRBD1. The germline V gene has CDR1 SGHVS and CDR2 FQNEAQ. V was pared by 3 bases and J by 4 bases, with 1 base of the junction left unmatched. The CDR3 runs 13 residues. CDR3 protein: CASSLDRVYGYTF. In DNA, the CDR3 is TGTGCCAGCAGCTTGGACAGGGTCTATGGCTACACCTTC.

The chain employs TRBV6-2 or TRBV6-3 and TRBJ2-7, with D perhaps TRBD1 (5 bases). Looked up from germline, CDR1 is MNHEY and CDR2 is SVGEGT. This CDR3 comprises 15 residues. With 8 bases removed from V and 0 bases from J, the gap between germline ends came to 17 bases. The CDR3 nucleotides read TGTGCCAGCCAAAATCGACAGTCATTCTCCTACGAGCAGTACTTC. This sequence encodes CASQNRQSFSYEQYF.

The CDR3 loop is CASSQVRGSNQPQHF. CDR3 nucleotide sequence: TGCGCCAGCAGCCAAGTGAGGGGTAGCAATCAGCCCCAGCATTTT. V gene TRBV4-1 combines with J gene TRBJ1-5, with D perhaps matching TRBD1 (5 bases). CDR1 and CDR2 from the germline V gene are MGHRA and YSYEKL. V gave up 1 base and J gave up 0 bases, with 7 bases separating them. There are 15 residues in the CDR3.

The chain couples TRBV5-6 to TRBJ2-3; D unclear. The germline V and J ends were trimmed by 4 bases and 4 bases, with 10 bases remaining between them. The CDR3 totals 13 residues. The germline CDR1 and CDR2 sequences are SGHDT and YYEEEE. The CDR3: CASSPLRSDTQYF. CDR3 coding DNA: TGTGCCAGCAGCCCGCTCAGGTCAGATACGCAGTATTTT.

The chain uses TRBV19 and TRBJ2-1, with D perhaps matching TRBD1 or TRBD2 (6 bases each). Germline CDR1 LNHDA, CDR2 SQIVND (reference sequence). The V end was cut by 3 bases, the J end by 5 bases, with 14 bases between. The CDR3 runs 15 residues. The CDR3 here is CASSIGSGEDNEQFF. The CDR3 DNA is TGTGCCAGTAGTATTGGGTCAGGGGAGGACAATGAGCAGTTCTTC.

The rearrangement joins TRBV20-1 to TRBJ2-1, with 9 bases aligning to TRBD2. Trimming at V came to 1 base and at J to 3 bases, leaving 7 bases not matched to a gene. The CDR3 is made up of 16 amino acids. CDR1 and CDR2 from the germline V gene are DFQATT and SNEGSKA (reference sequence). The CDR3 loop reads CSARVSAGGNYNEQFF. CDR3 coding DNA: TGCAGTGCTAGAGTGTCGGCGGGGGGGAACTACAATGAGCAGTTCTTC.